This T cell receptor beta chain was captured in a study of blood T cell repertoires in COVID-19 (dated by TCRdb to 2018 to 2021). In terms of the full investigation: Samples covering the acute and convalescent phases of COVID-19 were provided by collaborators in the United States, Italy and Spain. The prospective study material was composed of cDNA or gDNA derived from T cells, B-cell-depleted T cells, or PBMCs. Subjects who had been exposed to COVID-19, were actively infected with it, or had recovered from it provided the deeply sampled blood TCRbeta repertoires that made up the dataset. The repertoires were made available in a free public database intended to serve as a resource for research on the immune response to SARS-CoV-2. The samples were drawn from two sources: the first 160 participants of the ongoing ImmuneRACE study, and 1,000 to 1,500 subjects contributed by 6 global collaborators. A de-identified subject ID, COVID-19 status, age in years and sex were almost always included in the sample metadata. Where HLA class I and class II types were available, the types were taken from metadata supplied by the sample provider, not from assay-based typing. The study at large found these results: The amount of clinical and demographic metadata varied by source and participant and was provided uncurated.

Samples from volunteer blood donors who had recovered from COVID-19 were contributed by a second Seattle source. Each collaborating institution followed its own protocols to collect whole blood in K2EDTA tubes. For TCRbeta analysis, collaborators shipped samples in one of three forms: frozen whole blood, isolated PBMCs, or DNA extracted from either of those sample types. TCRbeta CDR3 regions were amplified from genomic DNA by means of the immunoSEQ Assay, a bias-controlled multiplex PCR. Per the authors' processing: The number of nucleated cells in each sample was estimated by amplification of reference gene primers within the assay. Sequence reads were collapsed and filtered to measure the absolute abundance of every unique TCRbeta CDR3 rearrangement. For each sample, productive Simpson clonality was calculated as the square root of Simpson's diversity index over productive rearrangements. TCRdb took over this immuneACCESS table, retaining in-frame rearrangements with V and J assigned. Such tables are incomplete; in checked studies, under half of the missing clones stem from an unresolved V gene, and the remainder is unexplained. The V and J calls and clone size are taken from that table; D and trimming were inferred from the DNA. The sample includes some 120,000 clones, with almost 85% observed a single time. 12% of the sample is taken by the ten largest.

Worth noting for this clone: Its antigen is still unknown. Base qualities are not at hand, and no much larger clone is one base apart.

The TCR comes from a woman in her 30s who had recovered from COVID-19. The sequenced sample consisted of peripheral blood.

The sequenced DNA: TGTGCCAGCAGCCCCACAGGGTTTAATTACAATGAGCAGTTCTTC. Its translation is CASSPTGFNYNEQFF. The sequence links TRBV14 to TRBJ2-1, and possibly TRBD1, on 6 matching bases. CDR1 is given as SGHDN and CDR2 as FVKESK, both from the germline V gene. The V end loses 4 bases and the J end loses 4 bases, and a stretch of 14 bases separates them. Measured from the cysteine to the phenylalanine, the CDR3 is 15 residues long. This entry keeps only the CDR3 DNA: 45 bases, framed from base 1.